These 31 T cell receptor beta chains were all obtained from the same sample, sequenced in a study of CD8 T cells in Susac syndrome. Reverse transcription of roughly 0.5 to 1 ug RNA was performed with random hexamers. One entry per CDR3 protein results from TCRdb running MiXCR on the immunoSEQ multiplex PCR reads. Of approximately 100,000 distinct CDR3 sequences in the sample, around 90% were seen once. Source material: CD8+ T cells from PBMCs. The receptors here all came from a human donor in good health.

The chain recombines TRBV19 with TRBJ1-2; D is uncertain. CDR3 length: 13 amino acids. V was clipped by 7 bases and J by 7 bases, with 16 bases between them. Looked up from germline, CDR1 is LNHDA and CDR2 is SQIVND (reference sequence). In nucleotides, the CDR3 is TGTGCCAGTAAATTGACCGACTCTGTTGGCTACACCTTC. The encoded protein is CASKLTDSVGYTF. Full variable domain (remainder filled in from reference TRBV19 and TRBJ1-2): DGGITQSPKYLFRKEGQNVTLSCEQNLNHDAMYWYRQDPGQGLRLIYYSQIVNDFQKGDIAEGYSVSREKKESFPLTVTSAQKNPTAFYLCASKLTDSVGYTFGSGTRLTVV.

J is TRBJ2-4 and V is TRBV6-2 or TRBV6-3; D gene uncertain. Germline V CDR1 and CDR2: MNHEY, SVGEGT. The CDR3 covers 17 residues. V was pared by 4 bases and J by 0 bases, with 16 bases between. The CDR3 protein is CASSSQDGGLAKNIQYF. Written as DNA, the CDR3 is TGTGCCAGCAGTTCACAAGACGGCGGATTAGCCAAAAACATTCAGTACTTC.

CDR3 nucleotide sequence: TGTGCCATCAGTGAGTCGAGTACAAGAAAGAACACTGAAGCTTTCTTT. This encodes CAISESSTRKNTEAFF. The rearrangement uses TRBV10-3 and TRBJ1-1, with D hard to call. Germline V gives CDR1 ENHRY, CDR2 SYGVKD. V lost 0 bases and J 1 base, leaving 12 bases between the germline ends. The CDR3 totals 16 residues.

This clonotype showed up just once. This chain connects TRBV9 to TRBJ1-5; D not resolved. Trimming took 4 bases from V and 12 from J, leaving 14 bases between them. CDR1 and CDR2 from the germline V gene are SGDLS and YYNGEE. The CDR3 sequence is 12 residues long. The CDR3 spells CASSPDGFYQHF. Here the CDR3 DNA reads TGTGCCAGCAGCCCAGACGGATTCTACCAGCATTTT.

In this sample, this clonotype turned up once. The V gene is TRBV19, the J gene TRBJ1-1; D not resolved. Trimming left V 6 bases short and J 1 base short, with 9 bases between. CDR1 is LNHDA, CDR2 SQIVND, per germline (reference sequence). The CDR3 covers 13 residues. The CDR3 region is CASRENGNTEAFF. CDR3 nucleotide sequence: TGTGCCAGTAGAGAGAACGGGAACACTGAAGCTTTCTTT.

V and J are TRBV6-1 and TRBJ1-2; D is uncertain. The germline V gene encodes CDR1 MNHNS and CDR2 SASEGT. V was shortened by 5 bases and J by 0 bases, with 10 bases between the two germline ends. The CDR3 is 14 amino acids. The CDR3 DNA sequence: TGTGCCAGCAGTCCCCGCGGGGCTAACTATGGCTACACCTTC. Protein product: CASSPRGANYGYTF.

The CDR3 DNA reads as TGTGCCAGCAGCTTATCCACCGGGATAGAAAAACTGTTTTTT. Amino acid sequence: CASSLSTGIEKLFF. The chain is built from TRBV7-2 and TRBJ1-4; D is unresolved. The ends were cut back, 2 bases at V and 8 bases at J, with 12 bases in the middle. The CDR3 totals 14 residues. Germline assignment: CDR1 SGHTA and CDR2 FQGNSA.

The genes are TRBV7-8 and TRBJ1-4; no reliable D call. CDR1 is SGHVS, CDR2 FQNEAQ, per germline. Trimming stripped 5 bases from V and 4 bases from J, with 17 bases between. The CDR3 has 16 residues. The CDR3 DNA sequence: TGTGCCAGCAGCCCAAGAACAGCCTCCGGTAATGAAAAACTGTTTTTT. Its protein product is CASSPRTASGNEKLFF. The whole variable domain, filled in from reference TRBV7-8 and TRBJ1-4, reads GAGVSQSPRYKVAKRGQDVALRCDPISGHVSLFWYQQALGQGPEFLTYFQNEAQLDKSGLPSDRFFAERPEGSVSTLKIQRTQQEDSAVYLCASSPRTASGNEKLFFGSGTQLSVL.

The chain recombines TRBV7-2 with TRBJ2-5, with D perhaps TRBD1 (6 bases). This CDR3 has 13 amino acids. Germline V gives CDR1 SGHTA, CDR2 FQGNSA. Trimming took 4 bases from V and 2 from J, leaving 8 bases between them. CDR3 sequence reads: CASSSRGQETQYF. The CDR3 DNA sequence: TGTGCCAGCAGCTCGAGGGGGCAAGAGACCCAGTACTTC.

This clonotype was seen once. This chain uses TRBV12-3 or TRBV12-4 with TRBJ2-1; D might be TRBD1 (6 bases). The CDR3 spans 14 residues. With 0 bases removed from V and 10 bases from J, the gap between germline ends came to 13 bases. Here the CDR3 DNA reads TGTGCCAGCAGTTTAGCGGGGGCTCAACGAGAGCAGTTCTTC. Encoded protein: CASSLAGAQREQFF.

This CDR3 is CASRPGTGLLKTYGYTF. In nucleotides, the CDR3 is TGTGCCAGCAGGCCCGGGACAGGGCTTCTCAAAACCTATGGCTACACCTTC. V usage is TRBV12-3 or TRBV12-4 and J usage is TRBJ1-2; TRBD1 matches at 9 bases. V gave up 6 bases and J gave up 4 bases; unmatched junction bases: 15. There are 17 residues in the CDR3.

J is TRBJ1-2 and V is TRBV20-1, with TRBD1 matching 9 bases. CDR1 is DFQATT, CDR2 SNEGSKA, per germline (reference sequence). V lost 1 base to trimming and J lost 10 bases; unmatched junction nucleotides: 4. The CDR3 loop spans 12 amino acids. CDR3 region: CSARGQGGVYTF. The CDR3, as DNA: TGCAGTGCTAGAGGACAGGGGGGGGTCTACACCTTC.

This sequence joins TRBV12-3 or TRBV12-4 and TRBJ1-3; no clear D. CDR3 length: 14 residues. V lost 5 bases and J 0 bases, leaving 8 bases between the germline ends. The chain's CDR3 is CASSPAGSGNTIYF. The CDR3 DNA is TGTGCCAGCAGTCCCGCGGGCTCTGGAAACACCATATATTTT.

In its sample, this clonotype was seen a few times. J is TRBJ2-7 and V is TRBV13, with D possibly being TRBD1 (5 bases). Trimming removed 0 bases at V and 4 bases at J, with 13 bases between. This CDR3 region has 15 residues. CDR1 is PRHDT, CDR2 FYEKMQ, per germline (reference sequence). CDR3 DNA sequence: TGTGCCAGCAGCTTAGGGCCCAGGGTCTCGTACGAGCAGTACTTC. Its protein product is CASSLGPRVSYEQYF.

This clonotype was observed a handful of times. CDR3 in amino acids: CSVRVTSYNEQFF. The DNA of the CDR3 is TGCAGCGTTCGGGTTACCTCATACAATGAGCAGTTCTTC. The chain combines TRBV29-1 with TRBJ2-1; no definite D call. The V end lost 5 bases, the J end lost 4 bases, and 12 bases lay between the germline ends. CDR3 size: 13 residues. The germline V gene encodes CDR1 SQVTM and CDR2 ANQGSEA.

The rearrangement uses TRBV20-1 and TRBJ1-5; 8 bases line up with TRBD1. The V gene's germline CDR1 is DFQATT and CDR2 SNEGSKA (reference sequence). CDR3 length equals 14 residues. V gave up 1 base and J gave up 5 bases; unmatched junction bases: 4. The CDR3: CSARGSTGDQPQHF. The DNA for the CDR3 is TGCAGTGCTAGAGGTTCGACAGGGGATCAGCCCCAGCATTTT.

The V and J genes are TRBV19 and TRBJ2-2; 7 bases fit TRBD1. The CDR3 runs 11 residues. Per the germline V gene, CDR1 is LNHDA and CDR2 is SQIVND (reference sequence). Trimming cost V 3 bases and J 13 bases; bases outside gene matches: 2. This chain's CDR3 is CASSMYRGLFF. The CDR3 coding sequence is TGTGCCAGTAGTATGTACAGGGGGCTGTTTTTT.

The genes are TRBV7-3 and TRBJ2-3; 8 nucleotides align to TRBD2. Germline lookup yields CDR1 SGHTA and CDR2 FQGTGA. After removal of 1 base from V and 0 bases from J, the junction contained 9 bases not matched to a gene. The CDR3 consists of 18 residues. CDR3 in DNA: TGTGCCAGCAGCTTAAACCCCATTGGCGGGAGGAGCACAGATACGCAGTATTTT. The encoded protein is CASSLNPIGGRSTDTQYF.

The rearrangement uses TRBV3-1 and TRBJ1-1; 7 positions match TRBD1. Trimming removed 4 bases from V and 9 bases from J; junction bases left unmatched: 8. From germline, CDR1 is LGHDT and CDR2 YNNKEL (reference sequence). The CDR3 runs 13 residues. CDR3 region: CASSPSLGGKAFF. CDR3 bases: TGTGCCAGCAGCCCCTCTTTAGGGGGCAAAGCTTTCTTT.

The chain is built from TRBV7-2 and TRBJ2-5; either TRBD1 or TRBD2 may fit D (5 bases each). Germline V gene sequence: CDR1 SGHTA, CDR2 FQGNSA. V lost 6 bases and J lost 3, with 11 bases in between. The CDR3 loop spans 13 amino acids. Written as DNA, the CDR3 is TGTGCCAGCAGAAAGAGAGGGGAAGAGACCCAGTACTTC. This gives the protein CASRKRGEETQYF.

Here the CDR3 DNA reads TGTGCCAGCAGCAACTCACGGGGGTCTCCATCTGGGCAGTACTTC. Its translation: CASSNSRGSPSGQYF. The chain uses TRBV6-2 or TRBV6-3 and TRBJ2-7, with D perhaps TRBD2 (6 bases). CDR1 is MNHEY, CDR2 SVGEGT, per germline. The length of the CDR3 is 15 residues. The ends were cut back, 6 bases at V and 9 bases at J, with 24 bases in the middle.

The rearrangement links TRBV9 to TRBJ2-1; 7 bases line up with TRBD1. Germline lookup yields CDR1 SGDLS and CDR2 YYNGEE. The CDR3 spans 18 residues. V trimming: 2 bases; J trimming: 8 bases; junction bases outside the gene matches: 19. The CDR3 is CASSVGSAGGITFDEQFF. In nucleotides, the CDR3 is TGTGCCAGCAGCGTGGGATCGGCAGGGGGAATTACCTTCGATGAGCAGTTCTTC.

For the CDR3, the DNA is TGTGCCAGCAGTTTACAGGGATCCACTGAAGCTTTCTTT. Encoded protein: CASSLQGSTEAFF. The rearrangement links TRBV2 to TRBJ1-1, with a possible D match to TRBD1 (6 bases). Per the germline V gene, CDR1 is SNHLY and CDR2 is FYNNEI. V lost 5 bases to trimming and J lost 4 bases, with 11 bases between them. The CDR3 sequence is 13 residues long.

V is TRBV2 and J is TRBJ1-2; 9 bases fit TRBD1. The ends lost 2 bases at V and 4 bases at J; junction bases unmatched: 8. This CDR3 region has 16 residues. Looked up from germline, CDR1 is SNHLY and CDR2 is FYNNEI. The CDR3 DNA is TGTGCCAGCAGTGAAACCCTCAGGGACAGGGCCTATGGCTACACCTTC. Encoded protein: CASSETLRDRAYGYTF.

This CDR3 reads CASSLPGPYNEQFF. The CDR3 bases are TGTGCCAGCAGCTTACCGGGACCCTACAATGAGCAGTTCTTC. The rearrangement joins TRBV7-3 to TRBJ2-1; D tentatively fits TRBD1 or TRBD2 (5 bases each). From germline, CDR1 is SGHTA and CDR2 FQGTGA. The CDR3 length is 14 residues. Trimming cost V 2 bases and J 2 bases, with 7 bases left between them.

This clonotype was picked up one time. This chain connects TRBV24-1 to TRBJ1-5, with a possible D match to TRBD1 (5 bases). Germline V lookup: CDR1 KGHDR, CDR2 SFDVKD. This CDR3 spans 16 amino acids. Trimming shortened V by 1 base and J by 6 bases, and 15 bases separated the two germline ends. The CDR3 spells CATSDFAGSNGQPQHF. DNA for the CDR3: TGTGCCACCAGTGATTTCGCAGGGTCGAACGGTCAGCCCCAGCATTTT.

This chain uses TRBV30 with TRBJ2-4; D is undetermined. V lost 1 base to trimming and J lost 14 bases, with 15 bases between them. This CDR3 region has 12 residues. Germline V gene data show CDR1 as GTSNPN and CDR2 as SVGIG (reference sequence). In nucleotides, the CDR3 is TGTGCCTGGAGTGGTCCAGGTCCCACAGAGTACTTC. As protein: CAWSGPGPTEYF.

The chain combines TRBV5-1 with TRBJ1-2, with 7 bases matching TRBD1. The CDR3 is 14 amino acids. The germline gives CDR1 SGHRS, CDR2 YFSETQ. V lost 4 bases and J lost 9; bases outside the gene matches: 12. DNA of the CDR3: TGCGCCAGCAGCAGCGGAACAGGGGCCGAGAGCTACACCTTC. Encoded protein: CASSSGTGAESYTF. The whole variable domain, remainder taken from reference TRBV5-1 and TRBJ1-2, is KAGVTQTPRYLIKTRGQQVTLSCSPISGHRSVSWYQQTPGQGLQFLFEYFSETQRNKGNFPGRFSGRQFSNSRSEMNVSTLELGDSALYLCASSSGTGAESYTFGSGTRLTVV.

The CDR3 protein is CASSPTSSGEQFF. In nucleotides, the CDR3 is TGTGCCAGCAGCCCGACTAGTTCCGGTGAGCAGTTCTTC. The V gene is TRBV7-9, the J gene TRBJ2-1; D might be TRBD2 (6 bases). From germline, CDR1 is SEHNR and CDR2 FQNEAQ (reference sequence). The CDR3 is 13 amino acids. With 5 bases removed from V and 9 bases from J, the gap between germline ends came to 14 bases.

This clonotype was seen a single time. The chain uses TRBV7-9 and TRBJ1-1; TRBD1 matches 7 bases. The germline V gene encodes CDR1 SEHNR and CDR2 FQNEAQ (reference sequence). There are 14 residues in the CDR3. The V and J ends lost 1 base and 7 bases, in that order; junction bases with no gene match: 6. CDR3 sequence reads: CASSLGGQSVEAFF. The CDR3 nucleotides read TGTGCCAGCAGCTTAGGGGGACAGTCTGTTGAAGCTTTCTTT.

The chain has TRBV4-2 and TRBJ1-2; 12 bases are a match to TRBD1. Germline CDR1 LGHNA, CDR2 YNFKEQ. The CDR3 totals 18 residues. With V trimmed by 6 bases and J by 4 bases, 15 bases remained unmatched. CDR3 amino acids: CASSRTGTGGTSGYGYTF. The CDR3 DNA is TGTGCCAGCAGTCGAACCGGGACAGGGGGCACTTCTGGCTATGGCTACACCTTC.